A selection of T cell receptor beta chains follows, all from one sample in a study of PD-L1 blockade in urothelial cancer. Sequencing used immunoSEQ multiplex PCR; TCRdb keeps in-frame clones, though not all of them. The profile shows 85,000 to 95,000 clones, roughly 90% of them singletons. The source was PBMCs, collected around atezolizumab (anti-PD-L1) treatment. Receptors originate from a man aged 55 to 70 with urothelial cancer. The CDR3 runs from the conserved cysteine through the conserved F or W. The D gene is left open where the match is weak. Some rows have no size entry. The others give once, few or many, or a class for an expanded clone.

clone size	D gene	V gene	J gene	CDR3 protein	CDR3 DNA
.	TRBD1	TRBV6-5	TRBJ2-7	CASSYSWDRIYEQYF	TGTGCCAGCAGTTACTCATGGGACAGGATCTACGAGCAGTACTTC
.	TRBD2	TRBV27	TRBJ2-7	CASSWGGGTTYEQYF	TGTGCCAGCAGTTGGGGCGGGGGGACGACCTACGAGCAGTACTTC
.	.	TRBV7-9	TRBJ2-3	CASSLERLRSTDTQYF	TGTGCCAGCAGCTTAGAAAGGTTGAGGTCCACAGATACGCAGTATTTT
.	.	TRBV18	TRBJ2-5	CASSPPTGTQETQYF	TGTGCCAGCTCACCACCCACAGGAACCCAAGAGACCCAGTACTTC
.	.	TRBV6-5	TRBJ2-4	CASRSGVDIQYF	TGTGCCAGCAGATCAGGGGTCGACATTCAGTACTTC
.	TRBD2	TRBV30	TRBJ2-3	CAWSPARTSGRIRTQYF	TGTGCCTGGAGTCCGGCCCGGACTAGCGGGAGAATTCGTACGCAGTATTTT
.	TRBD1	TRBV7-9	TRBJ2-2	CASSSRQGGPGELFF	TGTGCCAGCAGCTCCCGACAGGGGGGCCCCGGGGAGCTGTTTTTT
.	TRBD2	TRBV7-2	TRBJ2-1	CASSLGEAGTEQFF	TGTGCCAGCAGCTTAGGCGAAGCGGGAACTGAGCAGTTCTTC
.	.	TRBV27	TRBJ2-3	CASSLFPPAATFTDTQYF	TGTGCCAGCAGTTTATTTCCCCCAGCGGCTACCTTCACAGATACGCAGTATTTT
.	.	TRBV4-3	TRBJ1-5	CASSQDRQGYQPQHF	TGCGCCAGCAGCCAAGATCGGCAGGGGTATCAGCCCCAGCATTTT
.	TRBD1	TRBV27	TRBJ1-1	CASSTRQGGNTEAFF	TGTGCCAGCAGTACACGACAGGGGGGGAACACTGAAGCTTTCTTT
.	TRBD1	TRBV4-1	TRBJ2-7	CASSLRGGTGTYEQYF	TGCGCCAGCAGCCTAAGAGGGGGGACAGGCACCTACGAGCAGTACTTC
.	.	TRBV7-2	TRBJ2-7	CASSLGARSYEQYF	TGTGCCAGCAGCTTAGGGGCGAGATCCTACGAGCAGTACTTC
.	TRBD1	TRBV6-5	TRBJ1-2	CASSYRGQGHGYTF	TGTGCCAGCAGTTATCGAGGACAGGGCCATGGCTACACCTTC
.	TRBD2	TRBV9	TRBJ2-1	CASSEGPTSVNEQFF	TGTGCCAGCAGCGAGGGCCCGACTAGCGTGAATGAGCAGTTCTTC
.	.	TRBV7-2	TRBJ2-5	CASSRGGTANQETQYF	TGTGCCAGCAGCCGAGGGGGGACAGCGAACCAAGAGACCCAGTACTTC
.	.	TRBV5-5	TRBJ2-6	CASSPAMRGGANVLTF	TGTGCCAGCAGTCCTGCCATGCGGGGTGGGGCCAACGTCCTGACTTTC
.	TRBD2	TRBV5-6	TRBJ2-3	CASSLRLAGTWTDTQYF	TGTGCCAGCAGCTTGCGGCTAGCGGGTACGTGGACAGATACGCAGTATTTT
.	TRBD2	TRBV28	TRBJ2-5	CASRQPPGTSGYQETQYF	TGTGCCAGCAGACAACCTCCTGGGACTAGCGGGTATCAAGAGACCCAGTACTTC
.	TRBD1	TRBV5-4	TRBJ1-4	CASSSDRGEKLFF	TGTGCCAGCAGCTCGGACAGGGGAGAAAAACTGTTTTTT
.	.	TRBV19	TRBJ1-1	CASSTTGRSEAFF	TGTGCCAGTAGTACTACGGGGAGGTCTGAAGCTTTCTTT
.	TRBD2	TRBV5-4	TRBJ2-1	CATAGLADNEQFF	TGTGCTACTGCCGGACTAGCGGACAATGAGCAGTTCTTC
.	.	TRBV9	TRBJ1-4	CASSVGQGFSSGLFF	TGTGCCAGCAGCGTAGGGCAGGGGTTCTCTTCTGGCCTGTTTTTT
few	.	TRBV7-9	TRBJ1-1	CASSFSDTEAFF	TGTGCCAGCAGCTTCAGCGACACTGAAGCTTTCTTT
.	TRBD1	TRBV15	TRBJ2-1	CATSRPGQVYNEQFF	TGTGCCACCAGCAGGCCGGGACAGGTTTACAATGAGCAGTTCTTC
.	TRBD1	TRBV6-5	TRBJ1-2	CASSPGTANYGYTF	TGTGCCAGCAGCCCCGGGACAGCTAACTATGGCTACACCTTC
.	TRBD1	TRBV6-6	TRBJ1-3	CASKFQGERNTIYF	TGTGCCAGCAAATTCCAGGGGGAAAGAAACACCATATATTTT
.	.	TRBV7-3	TRBJ2-6	CASSTGSGANVLTF	TGTGCCAGCAGCACAGGGTCGGGGGCCAACGTCCTGACTTTC
.	.	TRBV5-4	TRBJ2-1	CASSVRLNNEQFF	TGTGCCAGCAGCGTCCGACTGAACAATGAGCAGTTCTTC
.	.	TRBV21-1	TRBJ2-1	CASSKGQGPNEQFF	TGTGCCAGCAGCAAAGGACAGGGTCCGAATGAGCAGTTCTTC
.	.	TRBV11-2	TRBJ2-1	CASSLTIGGSSYNEQFF	TGTGCCAGCAGCTTAACCATCGGGGGTAGCTCCTACAATGAGCAGTTCTTC
few	.	TRBV6-5	TRBJ1-6	CASSYSNSPLHF	TGTGCCAGCAGTTATAGTAATTCACCCCTCCACTTT
.	TRBD1	TRBV28	TRBJ2-1	CASSSGTGGGNEQFF	TGTGCCAGCAGTTCCGGGACAGGGGGTGGCAATGAGCAGTTCTTC
.	TRBD2	TRBV28	TRBJ2-1	CASRGGEYNEQFF	TGTGCCAGCAGGGGGGGGGAGTACAATGAGCAGTTCTTC
.	.	TRBV6-5	TRBJ1-1	CASRMELEAFF	TGTGCCAGCAGAATGGAGCTTGAAGCTTTCTTT
once	TRBD1	TRBV28	TRBJ1-5	CASLGQGGNQPQHF	TGTGCCAGCTTAGGACAGGGTGGCAATCAGCCCCAGCATTTT
.	.	TRBV9	TRBJ2-1	CASSVEAGQTNEQFF	TGTGCCAGCAGCGTAGAGGCGGGACAGACCAATGAGCAGTTCTTC
.	.	TRBV19	TRBJ1-2	CASSIDWAGARGYTF	TGTGCCAGTAGTATAGATTGGGCGGGAGCTCGTGGCTACACCTTC
once	TRBD1	TRBV6-5	TRBJ1-5	CASLQGPSQPQHF	TGTGCCAGCCTACAGGGGCCCAGTCAGCCCCAGCATTTT
once	TRBD2	TRBV5-4	TRBJ2-3	CASSLFSGGITDTQYF	TGTGCCAGCAGCTTGTTCTCGGGGGGGATCACAGATACGCAGTATTTT
.	TRBD1	TRBV28	TRBJ1-4	CASSLTGVTNEKLFF	TGTGCCAGCAGCCTTACAGGGGTAACTAATGAAAAACTGTTTTTT
.	.	TRBV20-1	TRBJ2-5	CSARPPETQYF	TGCAGTGCTAGACCCCCGGAGACCCAGTACTTC
.	TRBD2	TRBV5-1	TRBJ2-1	CASSLTSGTVYNEQFF	TGCGCCAGCAGCTTGACTAGCGGGACTGTATACAATGAGCAGTTCTTC
.	TRBD1	TRBV2	TRBJ2-7	CASSEALGQGQYF	TGTGCCAGCAGTGAAGCGCTTGGACAGGGGCAGTACTTC
.	TRBD2	TRBV5-1	TRBJ2-3	CASSSGRAPDTQYF	TGCGCCAGCAGTAGCGGGAGGGCACCAGATACGCAGTATTTT
.	.	TRBV7-2	TRBJ2-3	CASSHARVGTDTQYF	TGTGCCAGCAGCCACGCGAGGGTCGGCACAGATACGCAGTATTTT
.	.	TRBV19	TRBJ1-3	CASLPAAASGNTIYF	TGTGCCAGTCTTCCCGCGGCGGCGTCTGGAAACACCATATATTTT
.	TRBD2	TRBV13	TRBJ2-1	CASSPAAAGVYNEQFF	TGTGCCAGCAGCCCAGCAGCGGCGGGGGTGTACAATGAGCAGTTCTTC